These T cell receptor beta chains were read from a single sample in a study of T cell responses to AZD1222 COVID-19 vaccine. Only in-frame clones appear in the TCRdb table, and some are missing; sequencing was by immunoSEQ multiplex PCR. Among about 120,000 clones listed, approximately 89% were seen once. This material consisted of peripheral blood, taken on day 0 of AZD1222 vaccination. These receptors were obtained from an adult in good health. The CDR3 runs from the conserved cysteine through the conserved F or W. The order of the fields is V gene, D gene, J gene, clone size, CDR3 length, CDR3 DNA, CDR3 protein. The D gene is left open where the match is weak. Clone size is stated in some rows and not others, as once, few, many or a class when expanded.

TRBV5-8	NA	TRBJ2-5	once	14	TGTGCCAGCAGTCAAGGACAGTGGCAAGAGACCCAGTACTTC	CASSQGQWQETQYF
TRBV10-1	TRBD2	TRBJ2-1	NA	17	TGCGCCAGCAGTGAGTCGACTAGCGGGGGGCCCTACAATGAGCAGTTCTTC	CASSESTSGGPYNEQFF
TRBV5-4	NA	TRBJ2-5	few	13	TGTGCCAGCAGCTTGAGGTATGGCGAGACCCAGTACTTC	CASSLRYGETQYF
TRBV18	TRBD1	TRBJ2-2	NA	16	TGTGCCAGCTCACCGACAGGGGTAGCGAACACCGGGGAGCTGTTTTTT	CASSPTGVANTGELFF
TRBV7-9	TRBD2	TRBJ2-7	NA	16	TGTGCCAGCAGCTCAATAGCGGGAGCCCGCTCCTACGAGCAGTACTTC	CASSSIAGARSYEQYF
TRBV30	NA	TRBJ2-7	NA	15	TGTGCCTGGAATCGGGGCGGAATTAAATCCTACGAGCAGTACTTC	CAWNRGGIKSYEQYF
TRBV6-5	NA	TRBJ2-3	NA	14	TGTGCCACACGGAATTTGGGTAATGGAGATACGCAGTATTTT	CATRNLGNGDTQYF
TRBV7-8	TRBD1	TRBJ1-1	NA	14	TGTGCCAGCAGCCCCGACAGGGTGAACACTGAAGCTTTCTTT	CASSPDRVNTEAFF
TRBV5-6	TRBD2	TRBJ2-3	NA	15	TGTGCCAGCAGCTTGGTTACTAGCGCTAAAGATACGCAGTATTTT	CASSLVTSAKDTQYF
TRBV7-2	TRBD2	TRBJ2-1	NA	15	TGTGCCAGCAGCTTAGGGACTAGCGGGAGCAATGAGCAGTTCTTC	CASSLGTSGSNEQFF
TRBV19	NA	TRBJ2-7	NA	13	TGTGCCAGTAGTTGGCAGCAGAGCTACGAGCAGTACTTC	CASSWQQSYEQYF
TRBV7-2	NA	TRBJ2-1	NA	16	TGTGCCAGCAGCATCCTAGGGGGAGCTCGTGAAAATGAGCAGTTCTTC	CASSILGGARENEQFF
TRBV14	NA	TRBJ2-7	NA	14	TGTGCCAGCAGCGCACTAGCCGTTACCCACGAGCAGTACTTC	CASSALAVTHEQYF
TRBV5-1	TRBD1	TRBJ2-5	NA	16	TGCGCCAGCAGCTTGGCCGGGACAGGGGGCTCGGAGACCCAGTACTTC	CASSLAGTGGSETQYF
TRBV4-1	TRBD1	TRBJ2-1	NA	14	TGCGCCAGCAGCCAAGATAGGAATGGACAGGGCAATTTCTTC	CASSQDRNGQGNFF
TRBV19	NA	TRBJ2-7	NA	13	TGTGCCAGTAGTTCGATCGGGACACACGAGCAGTACTTC	CASSSIGTHEQYF
TRBV19	NA	TRBJ2-7	NA	12	TGTGCCGGCCCCGGGTCCTGGGCCGAGCAGTACTTC	CAGPGSWAEQYF
TRBV3-1/TRBV3-2	NA	TRBJ1-1	NA	15	TGTGCCAGCAGCCGAGCCTCGGGGACAAACACTGAAGCTTTCTTT	CASSRASGTNTEAFF
TRBV4-1	TRBD2	TRBJ2-1	NA	18	TGCGCCAGCAGCCCTCAAGCCCTTAGCGGGGGGGCTTACAATGAGCAGTTCTTC	CASSPQALSGGAYNEQFF
TRBV5-5	NA	TRBJ1-2	NA	15	TGTGCCAGCAGCCCGACGGGGGCTCTTGGCTATGGCTACACCTTC	CASSPTGALGYGYTF
TRBV5-4	NA	TRBJ2-7	NA	14	TGTGCCAGCAGCACCCGGGACGGGGTCTACGAGCAGTACTTC	CASSTRDGVYEQYF
TRBV19	NA	TRBJ2-2	NA	18	TGTGCCAGTAAGGTTGAGGTCTCTACTAACTTTTTCACCGGGGAGCTGTTTTTT	CASKVEVSTNFFTGELFF
TRBV6-4	TRBD1	TRBJ2-7	NA	16	TGTGCCAGCAGTGATCGACAGGGGACGGAATCTTACGAGCAGTACTTC	CASSDRQGTESYEQYF
TRBV30	NA	TRBJ1-5	NA	16	TGTGCCTGGAGCCCACGGGGACATCTTAGCAATCAGCCCCAGCATTTT	CAWSPRGHLSNQPQHF
TRBV7-2	NA	TRBJ2-2	NA	15	TGTGCCAGCAGCTTAGGTCTAGCGAGCACCGGGGAGCTGTTTTTT	CASSLGLASTGELFF
TRBV7-2	TRBD2	TRBJ2-1	NA	16	TGTGCCAGCAGCCCCCCGGGACTAGCGGGATCAGGTGAGCAGTTCTTC	CASSPPGLAGSGEQFF
TRBV27	NA	TRBJ2-7	NA	13	TGTGCCAGCAGCGAGCAGAGCTCCTACGAGCAGTACTTC	CASSEQSSYEQYF
TRBV2	NA	TRBJ2-7	NA	13	TGTGCCAGCAGTGAGGTGCGTTCCTACGAGCAGTACTTC	CASSEVRSYEQYF
TRBV15	NA	TRBJ1-1	NA	15	TGTGCCACCAGCAGAGATATGACGGTGAACACTGAAGCTTTCTTT	CATSRDMTVNTEAFF
TRBV7-9	NA	TRBJ1-1	NA	14	TGTGCCAGCAGCCTTACGGGTGCTCCAACTGAAGCTTTCTTT	CASSLTGAPTEAFF
TRBV4-2	NA	TRBJ1-5	NA	16	TGTGCCAGCAGCCAGGTCCCCGTGCAGGGCAATCAGCCCCAGCATTTT	CASSQVPVQGNQPQHF
TRBV25-1	TRBD1	TRBJ2-2	once	14	TGTGCCAGCAGTTCACAGGGGCGGGCCGGGGAGCTGTTTTTT	CASSSQGRAGELFF
TRBV6-5	NA	TRBJ1-2	NA	14	TGTGCCAGCAGTTACTCCTTGGACAACTATGGCTACACCTTC	CASSYSLDNYGYTF
TRBV6-5	NA	TRBJ1-5	NA	14	TGTGCCAGCAGCTACGGTCAGACAACGGGGCCCCAGCATTTT	CASSYGQTTGPQHF
TRBV7-3	TRBD1	TRBJ1-4	NA	16	TGTGCCAGCAGCTTAACCGTGGACAGGGTGAAAGAAAAACTGTTTTTT	CASSLTVDRVKEKLFF
TRBV28	NA	TRBJ2-7	NA	11	TGTGCCAGCAGTTTGTATGCCGAGCAGTACTTC	CASSLYAEQYF
TRBV3-1/TRBV3-2	NA	TRBJ2-7	NA	17	TGTGCCAGCAGCAGAACAACCGGGACGAAGGAACACTACGAGCAGTACTTC	CASSRTTGTKEHYEQYF
TRBV7-6	TRBD2	TRBJ2-1	NA	16	TGTGCCAGCAGCTTAAGCCTAGCGGGGACCGTCAATGAGCAGTTCTTC	CASSLSLAGTVNEQFF
TRBV7-2	TRBD2	TRBJ2-1	NA	16	TGTGCCAGCAGCCGGGAAGCGGGAGGGCCCGGGAATGAGCAGTTCTTC	CASSREAGGPGNEQFF